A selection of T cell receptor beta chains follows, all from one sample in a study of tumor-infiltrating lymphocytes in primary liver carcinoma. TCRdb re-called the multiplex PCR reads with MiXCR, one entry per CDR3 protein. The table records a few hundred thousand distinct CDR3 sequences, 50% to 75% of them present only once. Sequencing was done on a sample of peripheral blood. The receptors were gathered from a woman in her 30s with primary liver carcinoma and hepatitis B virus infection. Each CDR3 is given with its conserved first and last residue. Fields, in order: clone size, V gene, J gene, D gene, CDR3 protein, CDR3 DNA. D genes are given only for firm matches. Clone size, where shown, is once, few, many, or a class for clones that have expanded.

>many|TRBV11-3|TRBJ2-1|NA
CASSLGPGFMFF
TGTGCCAGCAGCTTAGGGCCAGGGTTTATGTTCTTC
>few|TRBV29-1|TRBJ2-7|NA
CSVLGGIGAGSSYEQYF
TGCAGCGTTCTGGGGGGAATAGGGGCGGGAAGCTCCTACGAGCAGTACTTC
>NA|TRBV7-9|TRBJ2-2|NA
CASSPVGHNTGELFF
TGTGCCAGCAGCCCAGTGGGTCATAACACCGGGGAGCTGTTTTTT
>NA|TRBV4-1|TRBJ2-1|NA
CASSPHPTREDERFF
TGCGCCAGCAGCCCGCATCCGACTAGAGAGGATGAGCGGTTCTTC
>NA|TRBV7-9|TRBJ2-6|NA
CASSFGPSGANVLTF
TGTGCCAGCAGCTTTGGCCCCTCTGGGGCCAATGTCCTGACTTTC
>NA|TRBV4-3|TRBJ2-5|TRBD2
CASSQDWAGVQETQYF
TGCGCCAGCAGCCAAGATTGGGCGGGGGTTCAGGAGACACAGTACTTC
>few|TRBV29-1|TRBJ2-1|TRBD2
CSVLGGGSYNEQFF
TGCAGCGTCCTCGGGGGGGGGTCCTACAATGAGCAGTTCTTC
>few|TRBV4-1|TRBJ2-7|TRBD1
CASSHAGTDYEQYF
TGCGCCAGCAGCCATGCCGGGACAGACTACGAGCAGTACTTC
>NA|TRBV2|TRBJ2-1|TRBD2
CASSEKGLGSNEQFF
TGTGCCAGCAGTGAAAAAGGACTAGGTAGCAATGAGCAGTTCTTC
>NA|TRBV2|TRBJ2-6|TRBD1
CASRFNRGAGANALTF
TGTGCCAGCAGATTCAACAGGGGGGCTGGGGCCAACGCCCTGACTTTC
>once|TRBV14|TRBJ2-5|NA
CASSQDRSQETQYF
TGTGCCAGCAGCCAAGACCGATCTCAAGAGACCCAGTACTTC
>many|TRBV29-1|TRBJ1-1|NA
CSVRGGGAGTEAFF
TGCAGCGTGAGGGGAGGTGGGGCTGGGACTGAAGCTTTCTTT
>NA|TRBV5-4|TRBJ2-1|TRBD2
CASSQRATSGRSEQFF
TGTGCTAGCAGCCAAAGGGCGACTAGCGGGAGGAGTGAGCAGTTCTTC
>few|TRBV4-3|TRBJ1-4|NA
CASSQASRATNEKLFF
TGCGCCAGCAGCCAAGCTTCCAGGGCAACTAATGAAAAACTGTTTTTT
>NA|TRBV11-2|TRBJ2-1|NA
CASSPYKEQFF
TGTGCCAGCAGCCCCTACAAAGAGCAGTTCTTT